These 12 T cell receptor beta chains were sequenced from one sample in a study of TIL therapy for anti-PD-1-resistant metastatic lung cancer. Time point defined: pre-treatment sample, taken before nivolumab and TIL therapy. This was the immunoSEQ v3 assay. Method: immunoSEQ multiplex PCR; TCRdb's copy keeps in-frame clones and lacks some. Of fewer than 40,000 clones listed, roughly 69% are singletons. Here the sequenced sample was blood, taken at baseline. The receptors here all came from a woman aged 30 to 85 with non-small cell lung cancer.

J is TRBJ1-1 and V is TRBV7-2, with TRBD1 identical over 12 bases. The germline V gene has CDR1 SGHTA and CDR2 FQGNSA. The CDR3 is 19 amino acids. Trimming at V came to 6 bases and at J to 5 bases, leaving 19 bases not matched to a gene. CDR3 DNA: TGTGCCAGCAGTCGAATCCCGGGACAGGGGGCCTTAGTTAAGACTGAAGCTTTCTTT. Its protein product is CASSRIPGQGALVKTEAFF.

This chain's CDR3 is CASSQGRGPGPETQYF. The CDR3 nucleotides read TGCGCCAGCAGCCAAGGAAGAGGCCCGGGCCCAGAGACCCAGTACTTC. The chain uses TRBV4-1 and TRBJ2-5; D is ambiguous. Trimming took 1 base from V and 4 from J, leaving 16 bases between them. The CDR3 length is 16 residues. The germline CDR1 and CDR2 sequences are MGHRA and YSYEKL.

The V call is TRBV5-1, the J call TRBJ2-7; 10 bases map to TRBD1. The CDR3 loop spans 14 amino acids. V shed 4 bases, J shed 7 bases, and the junction held 8 bases outside the gene matches. Looked up from germline, CDR1 is SGHRS and CDR2 is YFSETQ. The DNA for the CDR3 is TGCGCCAGCAGCACCGGGACAGGGGAGCGTGAGCAGTACTTC. Translation gives CASSTGTGEREQYF.

About this clone itself: Its ends do not fully match the called genes, so a read error is possible. The J gene is TRBJ1-6, the V gene TRBV30; weak D call: TRBD1 (6 bases). The CDR3 is 13 amino acids. Germline V CDR1 and CDR2: GTSNPN, SVGIG (reference sequence). In DNA form, the CDR3 reads TGTGCCGGGAGGGGGGAACAGAATTCACCCCTCCACTTT. Translating gives CAGRGEQNSPLHF.

CDR3 sequence reads: CASSSPGQVNTEAFF. The CDR3 coding sequence is TGTGCCAGCAGCTCCCCCGGGCAGGTGAACACTGAAGCTTTCTTT. V usage is TRBV6-6 and J usage is TRBJ1-1; no definite D call. V gave up 6 bases and J gave up 0 bases, with 14 bases separating them. The CDR3 has 15 residues. Per the germline V gene, CDR1 is MNHNY and CDR2 is SVGAGI (reference sequence).

The chain combines TRBV6-5 with TRBJ2-1; D not certain. The CDR3 loop spans 13 amino acids. Per germline, CDR1 MNHEY and CDR2 SVGAGI. Trimming stripped 0 bases from V and 6 bases from J, with 6 bases between. CDR3 nucleotides: TGTGCCAGCAGTTACTCTTACGGCAATGAGCAGTTCTTC. Its translation: CASSYSYGNEQFF.

The gene calls are TRBV18 and TRBJ1-2, with D hard to call. CDR3 size: 12 residues. Germline V gene data show CDR1 as KGHSH and CDR2 as LQKENI. V was cut by 3 bases and J by 0 bases, with 2 bases left in between. CDR3: CASSPTNYGYTF. CDR3 DNA: TGTGCCAGCTCACCTACTAACTATGGCTACACCTTC. Based on the CDR3 plus reference TRBV18 and TRBJ1-2, the full variable domain is NAGVMQNPRHLVRRRGQEARLRCSPMKGHSHVYWYRQLPEEGLKFMVYLQKENIIDESGMPKERFSAEFPKEGPSILRIQQVVRGDSAAYFCASSPTNYGYTFGSGTRLTVV.

This chain joins TRBV7-9 and TRBJ2-2, with D possibly matching TRBD1 (6 bases). V shed 5 bases and J shed 5 bases, with 24 bases lying between them. The CDR3 runs to 18 residues. The germline CDR1 and CDR2 sequences are SEHNR and FQNEAQ (reference sequence). The CDR3 DNA follows: TGTGCCAGCAGCCTCCCCGGTTCTACATGGGGGCGAACCGGGGAGCTGTTTTTT. Its translation is CASSLPGSTWGRTGELFF.

The chain uses TRBV15 and TRBJ1-3; tentatively, D is TRBD1 (5 bases). V gave up 3 bases and J gave up 4 bases, with 10 bases separating them. The length of the CDR3 is 14 residues. The germline CDR1 and CDR2 sequences are LNHNV and YYDKDF (reference sequence). This chain's CDR3 is CATSRTAEGNTIYF. The CDR3 region has the DNA TGTGCCACCAGCAGGACAGCTGAAGGAAACACCATATATTTT. Full variable domain (rest looked up from reference TRBV15 and TRBJ1-3): DAMVIQNPRYQVTQFGKPVTLSCSQTLNHNVMYWYQQKSSQAPKLLFHYYDKDFNNEADTPDNFQSRRPNTSFCFLDIRSPGLGDTAMYLCATSRTAEGNTIYFGEGSWLTVV.

This clone appeared a few times. This chain links TRBV27 with TRBJ1-1; D is perhaps TRBD1 (5 bases). The CDR3 sequence is 14 residues long. Trimming left V 8 bases short and J 0 bases short, with 13 bases between. CDR1 and CDR2 from the germline V gene are MNHEY and SMNVEV (reference sequence). DNA for the CDR3: TGTGCCAGCTCTCAGGGCCCTTTGAACACTGAAGCTTTCTTT. As protein: CASSQGPLNTEAFF.

This clone was detected a few times. The chain has TRBV25-1 and TRBJ1-5; D is perhaps TRBD1 (5 bases). Trimming took 4 bases from V and 7 from J, leaving 14 bases between them. The CDR3 length is 14 residues. Germline values: CDR1 MGHDK, CDR2 SYGVNS. CDR3 DNA sequence: TGTGCCAGCAGTGCCGGGGGTATCGGCCAGCCCCAGCATTTT. Translation: CASSAGGIGQPQHF. Based on the CDR3 plus reference TRBV25-1 and TRBJ1-5, the full variable domain is EADIYQTPRYLVIGTGKKITLECSQTMGHDKMYWYQQDPGMELHLIHYSYGVNSTEKGDLSSESTVSRIRTEHFPLTLESARPSHTSQYLCASSAGGIGQPQHFGDGTRLSIL.

This CDR3 is CASSYGAITEAFF. The CDR3 coding sequence is TGTGCCAGCAGTTACGGGGCGATCACTGAAGCTTTCTTT. The V call is TRBV6-6, the J call TRBJ1-1; weak D call: TRBD1 (5 bases). The CDR3 runs to 13 residues. V shed 2 bases and J shed 4 bases, with 8 bases lying between them. Looked up from germline, CDR1 is MNHNY and CDR2 is SVGAGI (reference sequence).